The 32 T cell receptor beta chains presented below share a single source sample, sequenced in a study of shared clonotypes between healthy human individuals. Produced via immunoSEQ multiplex PCR; TCRdb's table is partial and in-frame only. The sample lists a few million clones, around 95% occurring once. What was sequenced was naive CD4+ T cells sorted from blood. The subset denotes: CD45RA+ positively selected. The receptors here all came from a man aged 18 to 30 in good health.

This clone was detected once. The CDR3 DNA is TGTGCCAGCAGCTTACGACAGGGTCTTGAGCAGTTCTTC. This translates into CASSLRQGLEQFF. J is TRBJ2-1 and V is TRBV7-2, with 7 bases lining up with TRBD1. The length of the CDR3 is 13 residues. CDR1 and CDR2 (germline): SGHTA, FQGNSA. V was clipped by 2 bases and J by 9 bases; unmatched bases: 4.

The chain employs TRBV18 and TRBJ2-1; 12 bases line up with TRBD2. V shed 8 bases and J 6 bases; nucleotides not matched to a gene: 29. The CDR3 consists of 22 residues. CDR1 and CDR2 from the germline V gene are KGHSH and LQKENI. The CDR3 DNA sequence: TGTGCCAGCGGCCCACTTCCACCGACCAAGGCTGGACTAGCGGGACCGTTCAATGAGCAGTTCTTC. Translation gives CASGPLPPTKAGLAGPFNEQFF.

As for this clone: The identical CDR3 is also encoded by other nucleotide sequences in the sample. V and J are TRBV27 and TRBJ2-3, with unresolved D. Trimming shortened V by 3 bases and J by 7 bases, and 8 bases separated the two germline ends. The germline V gene encodes CDR1 MNHEY and CDR2 SMNVEV (reference sequence). The CDR3 extends over 12 amino acids. The CDR3: CASSFGGNTQYF. CDR3 in DNA: TGTGCCAGCAGTTTTGGTGGTAATACGCAGTATTTT.

The chain links TRBV2 to TRBJ1-2; D call uncertain. Germline V gene lookup returns CDR1 SNHLY and CDR2 FYNNEI. V gave up 1 base and J gave up 6 bases, with 12 bases separating them. This CDR3 has 14 amino acids. The CDR3 DNA reads as TGTGCCAGCAGTGAAGAGCCCACCGCCGATGGCTACACCTTC. It is translated as CASSEEPTADGYTF.

This clone has a single count. The chain recombines TRBV27 with TRBJ1-1; 10 bases match TRBD1. The CDR3 has 16 residues. V trimming: 5 bases; J trimming: 0 bases; junction bases outside the gene matches: 6. Looked up from germline, CDR1 is MNHEY and CDR2 is SMNVEV (reference sequence). The CDR3 protein is CASSTMTGGVNTEAFF. The DNA of the CDR3 is TGTGCCAGCAGTACTATGACAGGGGGCGTGAACACTGAAGCTTTCTTT.

The chain is built from TRBV7-9 and TRBJ1-1; D is unclear. Germline V lookup: CDR1 SEHNR, CDR2 FQNEAQ (reference sequence). This CDR3 is 11 amino acids long. Trimming took 5 bases from V and 8 from J, leaving 9 bases between them. CDR3 amino acids: CASSPSREAFF. The CDR3 DNA sequence: TGTGCCAGCAGCCCCTCCAGGGAAGCTTTCTTT.

The chain has TRBV20-1 and TRBJ2-1, with 9 bases matching TRBD1. The J segment lost 8 bases and the V segment lost 8 bases, leaving 4 bases of the junction unmatched. Germline-derived CDR1 and CDR2 are DFQATT and SNEGSKA (reference sequence). The CDR3 covers 11 residues. This CDR3 is CSSDRGDEQFF. The CDR3 DNA reads as TGCAGTAGTGACAGGGGGGATGAGCAGTTCTTC.

The chain carries TRBV7-8 and TRBJ1-2; 7 bases match TRBD1. V lost 3 bases to trimming and J lost 0 bases; unmatched junction nucleotides: 7. Per the germline V gene, CDR1 is SGHVS and CDR2 is FQNEAQ. The CDR3 length is 16 residues. CDR3 coding DNA: TGTGCCAGCAGCTTGAGGGACAGAGCAGCTAACTATGGCTACACCTTC. Its protein product is CASSLRDRAANYGYTF.

The chain joins TRBV2 to TRBJ1-5, with TRBD1 matching 7 bases. Trimming at V came to 2 bases and at J to 0 bases, leaving 10 bases not matched to a gene. Germline loops: CDR1 SNHLY, CDR2 FYNNEI. CDR3 length: 18 amino acids. The CDR3 protein is CASSESGQKYFSNQPQHF. DNA for the CDR3: TGTGCCAGCAGTGAATCGGGACAGAAATATTTTAGCAATCAGCCCCAGCATTTT.

The chain uses TRBV6-5 and TRBJ1-1; D gene unclear. This CDR3 comprises 14 residues. Trimming removed 6 bases at V and 1 base at J, with 12 bases between. Per germline, CDR1 MNHEY and CDR2 SVGAGI. The CDR3: CASRLMGPNTEAFF. The CDR3 DNA reads TGTGCCAGCAGGTTGATGGGCCCGAACACTGAAGCTTTCTTT.

The chain recombines TRBV20-1 with TRBJ1-1; no clear D gene. This CDR3 is built from 11 residues. Germline V gives CDR1 DFQATT, CDR2 SNEGSKA (reference sequence). V was clipped by 3 bases and J by 11 bases, with 13 bases between them. The CDR3 loop is CSARAFGRAFF. CDR3 nucleotides: TGCAGTGCTAGGGCCTTCGGCAGGGCTTTCTTT.

J is TRBJ2-1 and V is TRBV7-9; 8 nucleotides align to TRBD1. Germline-derived CDR1 and CDR2 are SEHNR and FQNEAQ (reference sequence). This CDR3 is 12 amino acids long. The V segment lost 4 bases and the J segment 8 bases; nucleotides outside the gene matches: 1. CDR3 DNA: TGTGCCAGCAGCTCGGGACAGGATGAGCAGTTCTTC. The encoded protein is CASSSGQDEQFF. The variable domain in full, completed from reference TRBV7-9 and TRBJ2-1, reads DTGVSQNPRHKITKRGQNVTFRCDPISEHNRLYWYRQTLGQGPEFLTYFQNEAQLEKSRLLSDRFSAERPKGSFSTLEIQRTEQGDSAMYLCASSSGQDEQFFGPGTRLTVL.

The chain combines TRBV27 with TRBJ2-7; tentatively, D is TRBD2 (6 bases). CDR1 and CDR2 (germline): MNHEY, SMNVEV (reference sequence). V lost 6 bases and J lost 3, with 12 bases in between. The CDR3 runs to 13 residues. The CDR3 is CASSPSGVYEQYF. CDR3 nucleotides: TGTGCCAGCAGCCCATCGGGGGTCTACGAGCAGTACTTC.

This rearrangement joins TRBV27 to TRBJ1-1; no firm D call. Looked up from germline, CDR1 is MNHEY and CDR2 is SMNVEV (reference sequence). V lost 6 bases to trimming and J lost 5 bases, with 13 bases between them. The CDR3 extends over 13 amino acids. This CDR3 is CASSPRRGTEAFF. The DNA for the CDR3 is TGTGCCAGCAGCCCACGTCGGGGAACTGAAGCTTTCTTT.

This clone was counted a single time. J is TRBJ1-2 and V is TRBV7-2, with 7 bases aligning to TRBD1. Germline V gene data show CDR1 as SGHTA and CDR2 as FQGNSA. The CDR3 is 15 residues long. V dropped 2 bases and J dropped 4; count of bases not matched to a gene: 7. CDR3 DNA: TGTGCCAGCAGCTTATTACAGGGGAACATCTATGGCTACACCTTC. This translates into CASSLLQGNIYGYTF.

The chain joins TRBV7-8 to TRBJ1-2; D uncertain. There are 12 residues in the CDR3. The germline V gene has CDR1 SGHVS and CDR2 FQNEAQ. Trimming cost V 5 bases and J 5 bases, with 9 bases left between them. In nucleotides, the CDR3 is TGTGCCAGCAGCCAGCTCGAGTATGGCTACACCTTC. Encoded protein: CASSQLEYGYTF. Full variable domain (remainder filled in from reference TRBV7-8 and TRBJ1-2): GAGVSQSPRYKVAKRGQDVALRCDPISGHVSLFWYQQALGQGPEFLTYFQNEAQLDKSGLPSDRFFAERPEGSVSTLKIQRTQQEDSAVYLCASSQLEYGYTFGSGTRLTVV.

The rearrangement links TRBV7-9 to TRBJ1-2, with 7 bases fitting TRBD1. The V and J ends lost 5 bases and 2 bases, in that order; junction bases with no gene match: 5. This CDR3 region has 14 residues. In germline, CDR1 is SEHNR, CDR2 FQNEAQ (reference sequence). The CDR3 region is CASSATGTNYGYTF. In DNA, the CDR3 is TGTGCCAGCAGCGCGACAGGGACGAACTATGGCTACACCTTC.

This clone has only one observation. This sequence joins TRBV6-1 and TRBJ2-7, with TRBD1 matching over 10 bases. Germline V gene data show CDR1 as MNHNS and CDR2 as SASEGT. The V and J ends lost 4 bases and 0 bases, in that order; junction bases with no gene match: 15. CDR3 length equals 19 residues. CDR3 loop: CASSGTGGFASESSYEQYF. CDR3 coding DNA: TGTGCCAGCAGTGGGACAGGGGGATTCGCTAGTGAGAGCTCCTACGAGCAGTACTTC.

The chain uses TRBV5-6 and TRBJ2-7; no clear D gene. The CDR3 totals 14 residues. With 5 bases removed from V and 5 bases from J, the gap between germline ends came to 17 bases. Germline-derived CDR1 and CDR2 are SGHDT and YYEEEE. CDR3 region: CASSPGWVSHEQYF. In DNA, the CDR3 is TGTGCCAGCAGTCCCGGGTGGGTTAGCCACGAGCAGTACTTC.

A single count supports this clone. V usage is TRBV7-9 and J usage is TRBJ1-2; D might be TRBD1 (6 bases). The CDR3 runs 14 residues. The germline CDR1 and CDR2 sequences are SEHNR and FQNEAQ (reference sequence). V was trimmed by 4 bases and J by 2 bases, leaving 11 bases between them. CDR3 sequence: CASSSGATNYGYTF. CDR3 DNA: TGTGCCAGCAGCTCGGGGGCCACCAACTATGGCTACACCTTC.

This chain joins TRBV18 and TRBJ1-1; D unclear. Trimming cost V 3 bases and J 5 bases, with 25 bases left between them. The CDR3 has 18 residues. Germline CDR1 KGHSH, CDR2 LQKENI. The CDR3 DNA follows: TGTGCCAGCTCACCTCGGACCAAAACCACGGGAGGGTGGACTGAAGCTTTCTTT. It is translated as CASSPRTKTTGGWTEAFF.

This chain links TRBV7-2 with TRBJ2-1, with 14 positions matching TRBD2. Germline-derived CDR1 and CDR2 are SGHTA and FQGNSA. The V and J ends lost 2 bases and 3 bases, in that order; junction bases with no gene match: 6. The CDR3 contains 18 residues. The CDR3: CASSLPAGLAGDYNEQFF. For the CDR3, the DNA is TGTGCCAGCAGCTTACCGGCGGGACTAGCGGGGGACTACAATGAGCAGTTCTTC.

This clone was seen just once. The chain joins TRBV18 to TRBJ1-2; D is possibly TRBD1 (5 bases). The CDR3 spans 14 residues. Trimming cost V 0 bases and J 7 bases, with 12 bases left between them. Germline V gives CDR1 KGHSH, CDR2 LQKENI. CDR3: CASSPPSPGIGYTF. The CDR3 nucleotides read TGTGCCAGCTCACCACCGTCTCCAGGGATTGGCTACACCTTC.

In regard to this clone: The sample carries other DNA sequences with the same CDR3. CDR3 loop: CAISAGGETQYF. The CDR3 DNA is TGTGCCATCTCGGCGGGGGGAGAGACCCAGTACTTC. J is TRBJ2-5 and V is TRBV10-3; TRBD2 aligns across 8 bases. Germline-derived CDR1 and CDR2 are ENHRY and SYGVKD. CDR3 length: 12 residues. V was clipped by 8 bases and J by 4 bases; unmatched bases: 3.

The chain couples TRBV7-6 to TRBJ1-5; 8 bases line up with TRBD1. This CDR3 is 15 amino acids long. Germline V gene lookup returns CDR1 SGHVS and CDR2 FNYEAQ. V was clipped by 3 bases and J by 4 bases; unmatched bases: 5. CDR3 sequence reads: CASSFGQGLNQPQHF. In DNA, the CDR3 is TGTGCCAGCAGCTTCGGACAGGGCCTTAATCAGCCCCAGCATTTT.

The chain joins TRBV28 to TRBJ2-7; 8 nucleotides match TRBD1. Trimming at V came to 5 bases and at J to 6 bases, leaving 15 bases not matched to a gene. CDR3 length: 16 residues. CDR1 MDHEN and CDR2 SYDVKM come from the germline V gene. The CDR3 loop reads CASSPYLGTGPFEQYF. The CDR3 coding sequence is TGTGCCAGCAGTCCGTACCTCGGGACAGGCCCTTTCGAGCAGTACTTC.

The V call is TRBV7-2, the J call TRBJ2-7; TRBD1 or TRBD2 may be the D gene (6 bases each). Germline V gene data show CDR1 as SGHTA and CDR2 as FQGNSA. V was clipped by 5 bases and J by 5 bases, with 16 bases between them. The CDR3 has 14 amino acids. The CDR3, as DNA: TGTGCCAGCAGCCCCCAAGGGGGGTTGGACGAGCAGTACTTC. Protein sequence: CASSPQGGLDEQYF.

The chain combines TRBV5-4 with TRBJ1-5; the D is unclear. CDR1 and CDR2 (germline): SGHNT, YYREEE (reference sequence). CDR3 length: 13 amino acids. V dropped 3 bases and J dropped 5 bases, with 9 bases sitting between them. The CDR3 DNA follows: TGTGCCAGCAGCTCAGACATACATCAGCCCCAGCATTTT. It specifies CASSSDIHQPQHF.

In DNA, the CDR3 is TGTGCCAGCTCACCCACAGGGTTAGGCTCCTACGAGCAGTACTTC. Translation gives CASSPTGLGSYEQYF. This chain connects TRBV18 to TRBJ2-7, with a tentative D call TRBD1 (6 bases). This CDR3 region has 15 residues. The germline CDR1 and CDR2 sequences are KGHSH and LQKENI. Deletions cut 3 bases from V and 0 bases from J, with 12 bases between.

The chain carries TRBV5-4 and TRBJ1-1; D unclear. V was cut by 4 bases and J by 1 base, with 5 bases left in between. CDR1 and CDR2 from the germline V gene are SGHNT and YYREEE (reference sequence). The length of the CDR3 is 12 residues. CDR3 coding DNA: TGTGCCAGCAGCCGCGGGAACACTGAAGCTTTCTTT. This gives the protein CASSRGNTEAFF.

This chain uses TRBV19 with TRBJ2-5; 8 nucleotides align to TRBD2. Looked up from germline, CDR1 is LNHDA and CDR2 is SQIVND (reference sequence). J gave up 3 bases and V 9 bases, and 6 bases lay outside the gene matches. This CDR3 is built from 13 residues. The DNA for the CDR3 is TGTGCCAGCGAGCGAGCGGGGGAAGAGACCCAGTACTTC. Translating gives CASERAGEETQYF.

A single count supports this clone. The rearrangement joins TRBV19 to TRBJ2-7; TRBD1 matches 10 bases. The germline V gene has CDR1 LNHDA and CDR2 SQIVND (reference sequence). The CDR3 loop spans 15 amino acids. J gave up 1 base and V 3 bases, and 3 bases lay outside the gene matches. CDR3 in DNA: TGTGCCAGTAGTATCGGACAGGGGGGTTCCTACGAGCAGTACTTC. Protein product: CASSIGQGGSYEQYF.